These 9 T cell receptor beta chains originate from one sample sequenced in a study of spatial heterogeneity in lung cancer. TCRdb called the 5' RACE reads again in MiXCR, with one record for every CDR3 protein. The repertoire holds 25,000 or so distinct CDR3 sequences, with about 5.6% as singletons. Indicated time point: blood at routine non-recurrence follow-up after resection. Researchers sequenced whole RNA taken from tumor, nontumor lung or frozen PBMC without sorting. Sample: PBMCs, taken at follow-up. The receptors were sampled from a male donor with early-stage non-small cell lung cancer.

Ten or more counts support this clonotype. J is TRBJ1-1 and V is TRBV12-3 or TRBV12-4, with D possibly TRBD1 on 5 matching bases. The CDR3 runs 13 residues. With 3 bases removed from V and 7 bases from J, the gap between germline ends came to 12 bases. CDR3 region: CASSFRGGLEAFF. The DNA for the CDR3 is TGTGCCAGCAGTTTTCGCGGGGGACTTGAAGCTTTCTTT.

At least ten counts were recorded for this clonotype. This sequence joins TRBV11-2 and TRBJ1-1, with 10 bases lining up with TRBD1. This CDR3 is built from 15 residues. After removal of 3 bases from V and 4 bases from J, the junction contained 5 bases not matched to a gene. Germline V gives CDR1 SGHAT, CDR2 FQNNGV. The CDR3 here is CASSFGQGVGTEAFF. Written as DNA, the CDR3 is TGTGCCAGCAGCTTCGGACAGGGGGTTGGCACTGAAGCTTTCTTT.

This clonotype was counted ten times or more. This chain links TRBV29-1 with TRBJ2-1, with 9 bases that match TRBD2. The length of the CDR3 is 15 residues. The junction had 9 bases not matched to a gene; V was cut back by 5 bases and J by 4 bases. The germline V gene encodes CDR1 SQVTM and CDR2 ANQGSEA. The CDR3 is CSVPNSGSWYNEQFF. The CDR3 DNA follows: TGCAGCGTTCCAAATAGCGGGAGCTGGTACAATGAGCAGTTCTTC.

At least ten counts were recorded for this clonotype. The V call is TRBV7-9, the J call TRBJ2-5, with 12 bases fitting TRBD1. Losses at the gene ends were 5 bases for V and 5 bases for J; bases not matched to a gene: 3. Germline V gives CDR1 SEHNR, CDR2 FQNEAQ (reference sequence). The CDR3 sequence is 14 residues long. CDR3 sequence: CASSTGQGAETQYF. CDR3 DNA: TGTGCCAGCAGCACGGGACAGGGGGCCGAGACCCAGTACTTC.

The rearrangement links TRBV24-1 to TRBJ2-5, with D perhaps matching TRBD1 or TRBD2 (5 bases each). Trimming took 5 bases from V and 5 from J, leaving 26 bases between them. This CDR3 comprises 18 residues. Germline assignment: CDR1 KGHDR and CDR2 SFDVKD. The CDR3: CATSAHPEWGKISETQYF. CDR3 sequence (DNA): TGTGCCACCAGTGCCCACCCTGAGTGGGGGAAGATTTCCGAGACCCAGTACTTC.

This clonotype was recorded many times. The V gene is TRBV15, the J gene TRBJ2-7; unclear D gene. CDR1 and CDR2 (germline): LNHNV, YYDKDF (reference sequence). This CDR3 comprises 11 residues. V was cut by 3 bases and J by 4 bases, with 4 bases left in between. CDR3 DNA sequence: TGTGCCACCAGCAGCTCGTACGAGCAGTACTTC. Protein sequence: CATSSSYEQYF.

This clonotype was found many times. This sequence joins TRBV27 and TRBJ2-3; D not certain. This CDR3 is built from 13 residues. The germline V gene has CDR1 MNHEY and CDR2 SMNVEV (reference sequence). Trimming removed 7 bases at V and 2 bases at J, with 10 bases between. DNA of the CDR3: TGTGCCAGCACCCCCGCCAACACAGATACGCAGTATTTT. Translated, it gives CASTPANTDTQYF.

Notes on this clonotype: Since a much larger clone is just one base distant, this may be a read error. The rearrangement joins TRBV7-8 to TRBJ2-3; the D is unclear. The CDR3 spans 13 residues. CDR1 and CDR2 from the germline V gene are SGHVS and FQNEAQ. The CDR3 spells CASSTYSRDTLYF. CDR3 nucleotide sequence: TGTGCCAGCAGCACCTACTCCAGAGATACGCTGTATTTT.

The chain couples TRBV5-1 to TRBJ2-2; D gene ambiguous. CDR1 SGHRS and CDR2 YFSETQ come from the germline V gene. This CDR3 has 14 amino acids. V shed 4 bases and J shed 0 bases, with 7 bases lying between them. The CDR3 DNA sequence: TGCGCCAGCAGCACGTACGCGAACACCGGGGAGCTGTTTTTT. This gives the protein CASSTYANTGELFF.